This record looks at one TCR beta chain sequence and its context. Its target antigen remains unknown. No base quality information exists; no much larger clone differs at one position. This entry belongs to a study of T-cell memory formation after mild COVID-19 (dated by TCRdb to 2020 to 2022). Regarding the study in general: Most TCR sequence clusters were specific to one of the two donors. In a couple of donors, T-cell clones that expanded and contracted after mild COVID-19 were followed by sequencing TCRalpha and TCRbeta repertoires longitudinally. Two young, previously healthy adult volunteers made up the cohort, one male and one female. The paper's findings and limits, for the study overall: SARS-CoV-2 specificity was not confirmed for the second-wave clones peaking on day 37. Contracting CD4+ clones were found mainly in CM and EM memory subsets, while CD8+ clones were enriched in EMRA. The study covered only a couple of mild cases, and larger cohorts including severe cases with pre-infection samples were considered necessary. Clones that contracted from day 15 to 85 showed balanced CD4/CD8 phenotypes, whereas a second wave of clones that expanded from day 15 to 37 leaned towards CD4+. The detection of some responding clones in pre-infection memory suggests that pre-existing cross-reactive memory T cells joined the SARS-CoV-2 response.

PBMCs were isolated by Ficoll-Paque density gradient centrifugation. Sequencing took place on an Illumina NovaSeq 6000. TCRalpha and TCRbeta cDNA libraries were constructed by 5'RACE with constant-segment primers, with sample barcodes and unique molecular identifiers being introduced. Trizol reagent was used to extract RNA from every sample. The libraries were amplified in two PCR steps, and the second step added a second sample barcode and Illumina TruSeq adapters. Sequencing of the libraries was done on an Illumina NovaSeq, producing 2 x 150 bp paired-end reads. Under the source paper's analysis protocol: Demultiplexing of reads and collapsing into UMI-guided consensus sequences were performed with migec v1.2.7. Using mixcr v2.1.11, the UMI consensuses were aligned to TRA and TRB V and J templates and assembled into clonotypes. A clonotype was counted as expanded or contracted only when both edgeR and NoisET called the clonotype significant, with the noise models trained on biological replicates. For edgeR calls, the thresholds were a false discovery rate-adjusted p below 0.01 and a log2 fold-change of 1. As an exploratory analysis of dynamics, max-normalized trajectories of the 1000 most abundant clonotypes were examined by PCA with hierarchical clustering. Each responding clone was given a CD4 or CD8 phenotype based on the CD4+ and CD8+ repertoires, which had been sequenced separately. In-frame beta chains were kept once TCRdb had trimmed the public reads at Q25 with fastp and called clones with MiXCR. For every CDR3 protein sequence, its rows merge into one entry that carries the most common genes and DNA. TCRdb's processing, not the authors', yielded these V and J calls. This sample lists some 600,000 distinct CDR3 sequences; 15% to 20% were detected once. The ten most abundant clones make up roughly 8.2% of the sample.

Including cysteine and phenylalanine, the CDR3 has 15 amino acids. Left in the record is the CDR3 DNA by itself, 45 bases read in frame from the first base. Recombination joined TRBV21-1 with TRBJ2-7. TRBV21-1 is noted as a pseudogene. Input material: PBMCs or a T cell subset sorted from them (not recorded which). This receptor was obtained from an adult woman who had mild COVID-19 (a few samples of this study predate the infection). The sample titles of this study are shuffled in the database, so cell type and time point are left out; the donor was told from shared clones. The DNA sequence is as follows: TGTGCCAGCAGCAAAGAAGGTCAGTCTTACTACGAGCAGTACTTC. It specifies CASSKEGQSYYEQYF.